The next 26 T cell receptor beta chains were all read from a single sample in a study of T cells in Graves' hyperthyroidism and ophthalmopathy. What was amplified from RNA transcripts were TCR beta CDR3 regions. The HTBI primer set served for first-round RT-PCR of the TCR CDR3. One entry per CDR3 protein results from TCRdb running MiXCR on the multiplex PCR reads. Here the sample spans hundreds of thousands of distinct CDR3 sequences, less than 20% being singletons. Sequencing used blood. The receptors here all came from a woman between 18 and 29 years old with Graves' ophthalmopathy.

The chain has TRBV9 and TRBJ2-1, with D perhaps matching TRBD1 (5 bases). With 6 bases removed from V and 8 bases from J, the gap between germline ends came to 27 bases. The CDR3 sequence is 17 residues long. Germline-derived CDR1 and CDR2 are SGDLS and YYNGEE. The CDR3 loop reads CASTLGLAWGMGHEQFF. The CDR3 region has the DNA TGTGCCAGCACCCTTGGGCTCGCTTGGGGCATGGGGCATGAGCAGTTCTTC.

This clonotype was observed at least ten times. This chain uses TRBV29-1 with TRBJ2-7; 8 nucleotides align to TRBD1. The CDR3 has 14 amino acids. Germline V CDR1 and CDR2: SQVTM, ANQGSEA. J lost 2 bases, V lost 4 bases, and 7 bases had no gene match. CDR3 region: CSVGGQGSAYEQYF. The CDR3 nucleotides read TGCAGCGTTGGCGGACAGGGTTCGGCCTACGAGCAGTACTTC.

The rearrangement links TRBV7-2 to TRBJ2-3, with D tentatively TRBD1 or TRBD2 (5 bases each). Germline loops: CDR1 SGHTA, CDR2 FQGNSA. The CDR3 length is 13 residues. V was trimmed by 5 bases and J by 5 bases, leaving 11 bases between them. CDR3 amino acids: CASSLKGRDTQYF. The CDR3 DNA reads as TGTGCCAGCAGCCTAAAGGGGAGAGATACGCAGTATTTT.

This clonotype was counted ten times or more. The chain couples TRBV12-3 or TRBV12-4 to TRBJ2-3, with 9 bases fitting TRBD1. The CDR3 covers 14 residues. CDR3: CSSRTGDYTDTQYF. In nucleotides, the CDR3 is TGTTCTTCTCGGACAGGGGACTACACAGATACGCAGTATTTT.

This clonotype was found many times. The V gene is TRBV28, the J gene TRBJ2-7; D is ambiguous. V was pared by 3 bases and J by 6 bases, with 15 bases between. This CDR3 region has 14 residues. CDR1 MDHEN and CDR2 SYDVKM come from the germline V gene. The CDR3 loop reads CASSFRTGSGEQYF. The CDR3 region has the DNA TGTGCCAGCAGTTTCCGTACCGGATCTGGCGAGCAGTACTTC. Filled out from reference TRBV28 and TRBJ2-7, the complete variable domain reads DVKVTQSSRYLVKRTGEKVFLECVQDMDHENMFWYRQDPGLGLRLIYFSYDVKMKEKGDIPEGYSVSREKKERFSLILESASTNQTSMYLCASSFRTGSGEQYFGPGTRLTVT.

There are many counts of this clonotype. The chain uses TRBV18 and TRBJ1-1; 7 bases match TRBD1. The CDR3 is 13 residues long. The germline gives CDR1 KGHSH, CDR2 LQKENI. Trimming at V came to 5 bases and at J to 6 bases, leaving 6 bases not matched to a gene. CDR3 residues: CASSDQQGSEAFF. The CDR3 coding sequence is TGTGCCAGCTCAGACCAACAGGGGTCTGAAGCTTTCTTT. Variable domain in full (rest from reference TRBV18 and TRBJ1-1): NAGVMQNPRHLVRRRGQEARLRCSPMKGHSHVYWYRQLPEEGLKFMVYLQKENIIDESGMPKERFSAEFPKEGPSILRIQQVVRGDSAAYFCASSDQQGSEAFFGQGTRLTVV.

The V gene is TRBV10-2, the J gene TRBJ2-7, with TRBD1 identical over 8 bases. The CDR3 totals 17 residues. Per germline, CDR1 WSHSY and CDR2 SAAADI. With 3 bases clipped from V and 0 bases from J, the junction kept 10 bases outside the gene matches. As DNA, the CDR3 is TGCGCCAGCAGTGATCCCCAGGGGGCCTACATCTCCTACGAGCAGTACTTC. This encodes CASSDPQGAYISYEQYF.

The genes are TRBV2 and TRBJ2-3, with 9 bases identical to TRBD1. This CDR3 is built from 15 residues. CDR1 is SNHLY and CDR2 is FYNNEI in the germline V gene. Germline trimming cut 6 bases from V and 3 bases from J; bases unmatched to any gene: 7. The CDR3 loop reads CASSSGTGTTDTQYF. The CDR3 nucleotides are TGTGCCAGCAGCTCCGGGACAGGGACGACAGATACGCAGTATTTT.

This clonotype was observed many times. The V gene is TRBV20-1, the J gene TRBJ2-5; tentative D call: TRBD2 (5 bases). The CDR3 is 14 amino acids. V dropped 0 bases and J dropped 6 bases, with 14 bases sitting between them. Germline values: CDR1 DFQATT, CDR2 SNEGSKA (reference sequence). CDR3: CSARDVRVTQTQYF. The CDR3 coding sequence is TGCAGTGCTAGAGATGTGAGGGTTACGCAGACCCAGTACTTC.

This clonotype was detected many times. V is TRBV20-1 and J is TRBJ2-1; 8 nucleotides align to TRBD2. Germline CDR1 reads DFQATT; CDR2 reads SNEGSKA (reference sequence). The length of the CDR3 is 15 residues. J gave up 1 base and V 3 bases, and 5 bases lay outside the gene matches. CDR3 in DNA: TGCAGTGCTAGTCGCCTAGCGGGTTCCTACAATGAGCAGTTCTTC. This gives the protein CSASRLAGSYNEQFF.

At least ten counts were recorded for this clonotype. The chain has TRBV15 and TRBJ2-2; 9 bases are shared with TRBD1. The CDR3 has 17 amino acids. The V and J ends lost 3 bases and 4 bases, in that order; junction bases with no gene match: 9. The V gene's germline CDR1 is LNHNV and CDR2 YYDKDF (reference sequence). Here the CDR3 reads CATSRRAGQGFTGELFF. CDR3 coding DNA: TGTGCCACCAGCAGGAGGGCAGGACAGGGGTTCACCGGGGAGCTGTTTTTT.

This chain's CDR3 is CASSAGGRSYNEQFF. The CDR3 bases are TGCGCCAGCAGCGCAGGGGGCCGCTCCTACAATGAGCAGTTCTTC. The V and J genes are TRBV5-1 and TRBJ2-1; the match to TRBD1 covers 8 bases. CDR3 length: 15 amino acids. Germline values: CDR1 SGHRS, CDR2 YFSETQ. With V trimmed by 4 bases and J by 0 bases, 3 bases remained unmatched.

In regard to this clonotype: A much bigger clone sits one base away, suggesting this may be a read error. The chain is built from TRBV18 and TRBJ1-1; tentative D call: TRBD1 (5 bases). Germline CDR1 reads KGHSH; CDR2 reads LQKENI. This CDR3 is built from 14 residues. V gave up 0 bases and J gave up 4 bases, with 9 bases separating them. CDR3 loop: CASSPPGTSTEAFF. CDR3 in DNA: TGTGCCAGCTCACCACCGGGGACCAGCACTGAAGCTTTCTTT.

This clonotype was counted only a few times. A much larger clone is a single base away; this may be a read error. The rearrangement uses TRBV12-3 or TRBV12-4 and TRBJ2-7, with a tentative D call TRBD2 (6 bases). TRBJ2-1 matches the DNA end more closely, so the J call is doubtful. This CDR3 spans 14 amino acids. CDR3 region: CASSFERASYEQFF. DNA of the CDR3: TGTGCCAGCAGTTTTGAGCGGGCCTCCTACGAGCAGTTCTTC.

At least ten counts were recorded for this clonotype. The chain combines TRBV30 with TRBJ1-2; 9 positions agree with TRBD1. CDR1 is GTSNPN and CDR2 is SVGIG in the germline V gene (reference sequence). The V and J ends lost 0 bases and 7 bases, in that order; junction bases with no gene match: 12. This CDR3 comprises 16 residues. The CDR3 loop reads CAWSVRWRTGDSGYTF. The CDR3, as DNA: TGTGCCTGGAGTGTACGGTGGAGGACAGGGGACTCTGGCTACACCTTC. Drawing the rest from reference TRBV30 and TRBJ1-2, the complete variable domain is SQTIHQWPATLVQPVGSPLSLECTVEGTSNPNLYWYRQAAGRGLQLLFYSVGIGQISSEVPQNLSASRPQDRQFILSSKKLLLSDSGFYLCAWSVRWRTGDSGYTFGSGTRLTVV.

Only a few counts were recorded for this clonotype. The J gene is TRBJ2-7, the V gene TRBV30, with unresolved D. CDR1 and CDR2 from the germline V gene are GTSNPN and SVGIG (reference sequence). This CDR3 spans 14 amino acids. V was trimmed by 5 bases and J by 2 bases, leaving 16 bases between them. CDR3 nucleotides: TGTGCCTGGGGTTTTGATCTGGGTACCTACGAGCAGTACTTC. It translates to CAWGFDLGTYEQYF.

This clonotype was observed at least ten times. This sequence joins TRBV2 and TRBJ1-1; possible D gene TRBD1, 5 bases. Trimming removed 5 bases from V and 4 bases from J, with 17 bases in between. This CDR3 spans 15 amino acids. Germline V CDR1 and CDR2: SNHLY, FYNNEI. The CDR3 region is CASSLDPGSGTEAFF. The CDR3 DNA is TGTGCCAGCAGTCTCGATCCAGGGAGCGGCACTGAAGCTTTCTTT.

The table lists this clonotype with many counts. The CDR3 sequence is CASSLAVRTEAFF. The CDR3 DNA reads TGTGCCAGCAGCTTAGCCGTGCGGACTGAAGCTTTCTTT. The J gene is TRBJ1-1, the V gene TRBV7-2; D not certain. The CDR3 is 13 amino acids. Germline CDR1 is SGHTA and CDR2 is FQGNSA. Trimming pared 0 bases from V and 5 bases from J, leaving 7 bases between. Drawing the rest from reference TRBV7-2 and TRBJ1-1, the complete variable domain is GAGVSQSPSNKVTEKGKDVELRCDPISGHTALYWYRQSLGQGLEFLIYFQGNSAPDKSGLPSDRFSAERTGGSVSTLTIQRTQQEDSAVYLCASSLAVRTEAFFGQGTRLTVV.

This clonotype has a count of ten or more. V usage is TRBV29-1 and J usage is TRBJ2-1; TRBD2 is a possible D gene (5 bases). Trimming shortened V by 5 bases and J by 10 bases, and 15 bases separated the two germline ends. The CDR3 spans 12 residues. The germline gives CDR1 SQVTM, CDR2 ANQGSEA. The DNA for the CDR3 is TGCAGCGTTCCTCTGCCGAGGGAGGAGCAGTTCTTC. This encodes CSVPLPREEQFF.

This clonotype was counted at least ten times. V usage is TRBV20-1 and J usage is TRBJ2-1, with 8 bases lining up with TRBD2. Germline V gene data show CDR1 as DFQATT and CDR2 as SNEGSKA (reference sequence). The CDR3 extends over 14 amino acids. V was clipped by 2 bases and J by 3 bases; unmatched bases: 3. The chain's CDR3 is CSARRAGDYNEQFF. The CDR3 coding sequence is TGCAGTGCTAGACGAGCGGGAGACTACAATGAGCAGTTCTTC.

This clonotype was counted many times. Here the CDR3 reads CASSYMEGSTDTQYF. In DNA, the CDR3 is TGTGCCAGCAGTTATATGGAGGGTTCCACAGATACGCAGTATTTT. V usage is TRBV28 and J usage is TRBJ2-3; the D gene is possibly TRBD2 (6 bases). The CDR3 has 15 amino acids. Trimming left V 4 bases short and J 2 bases short, with 13 bases between. Per the germline V gene, CDR1 is MDHEN and CDR2 is SYDVKM.

The table lists this clonotype with many counts. This sequence joins TRBV28 and TRBJ1-5; 10 bases agree with TRBD1. The CDR3 consists of 16 residues. V trimming: 1 base; J trimming: 5 bases; junction bases outside the gene matches: 5. Per the germline V gene, CDR1 is MDHEN and CDR2 is SYDVKM. The CDR3 loop is CASSLLPGQGDQPQHF. CDR3 in DNA: TGTGCCAGCAGTTTATTACCCGGACAGGGGGATCAGCCCCAGCATTTT.

This clonotype was counted at least ten times. V and J are TRBV11-2 and TRBJ2-3; 9 bases are shared with TRBD2. J lost 8 bases, V lost 2 bases, and 8 bases had no gene match. Germline CDR1 is SGHAT and CDR2 is FQNNGV. This CDR3 contains 15 residues. The CDR3 here is CASSLRGGGEGTQYF. The DNA of the CDR3 is TGTGCCAGCAGCTTACGCGGCGGGGGGGAGGGTACGCAGTATTTT.

This clonotype was seen at least ten times. The rearrangement links TRBV20-1 to TRBJ2-7; weak D call: TRBD2 (5 bases). V gave up 5 bases and J gave up 1 base, with 12 bases separating them. The CDR3 extends over 13 amino acids. Germline assignment: CDR1 DFQATT and CDR2 SNEGSKA (reference sequence). DNA for the CDR3: TGCAGTGCTCATTCCGGCGGGTCCTACGAGCAGTACTTC. The encoded protein is CSAHSGGSYEQYF.

This clonotype appeared many times. This sequence joins TRBV20-1 and TRBJ1-5; D is possibly TRBD1 (6 bases). The V gene's germline CDR1 is DFQATT and CDR2 SNEGSKA (reference sequence). The V and J ends lost 3 bases and 5 bases respectively, with 11 bases between them. This CDR3 is 13 amino acids long. The DNA of the CDR3 is TGCAGTGCTAGTCAACAGGGAGATCAGCCCCAGCATTTT. This codes for CSASQQGDQPQHF.

This clonotype has a count of ten or more. The chain employs TRBV6-1 and TRBJ1-5, with no clear D. Trimming cost V 11 bases and J 0 bases, with 14 bases left between them. Germline CDR1 MNHNS, CDR2 SASEGT. This CDR3 region has 14 residues. The CDR3 loop is CASQQRYSNQPQHF. The DNA for the CDR3 is TGTGCCTCACAACAGAGATATAGCAATCAGCCCCAGCATTTT.